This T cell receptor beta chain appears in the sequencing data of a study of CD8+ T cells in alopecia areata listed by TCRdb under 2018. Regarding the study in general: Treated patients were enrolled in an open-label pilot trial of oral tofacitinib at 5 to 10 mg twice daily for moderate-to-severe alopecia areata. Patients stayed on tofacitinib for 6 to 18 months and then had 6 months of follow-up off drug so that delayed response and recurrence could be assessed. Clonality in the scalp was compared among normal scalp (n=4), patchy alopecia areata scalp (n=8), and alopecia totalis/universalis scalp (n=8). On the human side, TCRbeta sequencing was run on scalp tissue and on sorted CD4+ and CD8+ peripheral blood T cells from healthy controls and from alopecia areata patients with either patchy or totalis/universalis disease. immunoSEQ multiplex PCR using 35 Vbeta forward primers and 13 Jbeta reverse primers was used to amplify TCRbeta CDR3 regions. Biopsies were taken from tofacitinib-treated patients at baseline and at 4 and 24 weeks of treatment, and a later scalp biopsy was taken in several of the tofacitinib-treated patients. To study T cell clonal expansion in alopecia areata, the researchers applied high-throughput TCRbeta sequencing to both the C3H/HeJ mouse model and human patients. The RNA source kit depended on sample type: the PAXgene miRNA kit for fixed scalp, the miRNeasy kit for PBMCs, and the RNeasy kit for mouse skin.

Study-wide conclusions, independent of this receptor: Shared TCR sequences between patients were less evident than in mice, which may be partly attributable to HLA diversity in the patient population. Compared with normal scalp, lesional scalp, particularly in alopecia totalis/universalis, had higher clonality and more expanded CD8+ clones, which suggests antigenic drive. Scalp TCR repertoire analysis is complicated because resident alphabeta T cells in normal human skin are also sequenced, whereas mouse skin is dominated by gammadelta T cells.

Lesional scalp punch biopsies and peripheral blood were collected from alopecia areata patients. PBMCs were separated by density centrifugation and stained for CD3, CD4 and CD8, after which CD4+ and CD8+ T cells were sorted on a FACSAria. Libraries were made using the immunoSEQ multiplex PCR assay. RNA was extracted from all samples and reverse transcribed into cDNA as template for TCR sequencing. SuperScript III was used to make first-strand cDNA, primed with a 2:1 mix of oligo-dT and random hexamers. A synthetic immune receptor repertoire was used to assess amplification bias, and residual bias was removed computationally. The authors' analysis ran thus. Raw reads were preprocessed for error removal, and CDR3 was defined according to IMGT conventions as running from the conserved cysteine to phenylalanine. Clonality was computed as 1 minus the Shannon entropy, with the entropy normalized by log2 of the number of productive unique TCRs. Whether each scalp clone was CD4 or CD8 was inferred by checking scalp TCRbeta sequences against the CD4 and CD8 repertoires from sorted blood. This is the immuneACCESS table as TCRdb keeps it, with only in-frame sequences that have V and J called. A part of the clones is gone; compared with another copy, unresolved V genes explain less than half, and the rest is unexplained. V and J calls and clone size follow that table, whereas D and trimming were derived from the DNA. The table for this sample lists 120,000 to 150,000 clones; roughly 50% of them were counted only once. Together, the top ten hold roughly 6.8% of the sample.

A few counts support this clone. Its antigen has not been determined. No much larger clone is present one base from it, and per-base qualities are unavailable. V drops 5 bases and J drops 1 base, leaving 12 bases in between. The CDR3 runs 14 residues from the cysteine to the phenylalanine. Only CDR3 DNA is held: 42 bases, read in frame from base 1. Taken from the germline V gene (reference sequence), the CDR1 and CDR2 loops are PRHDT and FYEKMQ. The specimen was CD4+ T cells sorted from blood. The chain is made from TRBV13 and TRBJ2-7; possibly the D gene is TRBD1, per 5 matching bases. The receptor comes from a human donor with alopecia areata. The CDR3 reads CASSRKTVSYEQYF. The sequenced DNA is TGTGCCAGCAGCCGTAAGACAGTTTCCTACGAGCAGTACTTC. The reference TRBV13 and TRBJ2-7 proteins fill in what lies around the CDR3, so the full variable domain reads AAGVIQSPRHLIKEKRETATLKCYPIPRHDTVYWYQQGPGQDPQFLISFYEKMQSDKGSIPDRFSAQQFSDYHSELNMSSLELGDSALYFCASSRKTVSYEQYFGPGTRLTVT.